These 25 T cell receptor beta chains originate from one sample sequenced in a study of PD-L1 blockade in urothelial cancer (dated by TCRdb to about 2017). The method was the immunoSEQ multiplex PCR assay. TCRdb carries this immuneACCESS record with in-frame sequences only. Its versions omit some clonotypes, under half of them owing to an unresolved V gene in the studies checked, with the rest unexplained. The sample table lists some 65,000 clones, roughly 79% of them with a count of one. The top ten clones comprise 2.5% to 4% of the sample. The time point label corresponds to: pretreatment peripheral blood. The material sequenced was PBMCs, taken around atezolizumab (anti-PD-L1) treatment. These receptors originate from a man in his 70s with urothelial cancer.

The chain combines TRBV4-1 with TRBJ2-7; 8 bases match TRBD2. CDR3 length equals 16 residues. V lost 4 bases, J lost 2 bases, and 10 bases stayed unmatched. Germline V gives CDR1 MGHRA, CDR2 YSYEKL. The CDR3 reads CASSPTGTRTTYEQYF. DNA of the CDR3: TGCGCCAGCAGCCCGACGGGGACTAGGACTACCTACGAGCAGTACTTC.

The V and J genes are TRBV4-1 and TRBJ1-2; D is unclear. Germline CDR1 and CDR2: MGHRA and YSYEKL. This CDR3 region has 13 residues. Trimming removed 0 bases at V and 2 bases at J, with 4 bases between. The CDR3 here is CASSQDQNYGYTF. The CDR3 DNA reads TGCGCCAGCAGCCAAGATCAAAACTATGGCTACACCTTC.

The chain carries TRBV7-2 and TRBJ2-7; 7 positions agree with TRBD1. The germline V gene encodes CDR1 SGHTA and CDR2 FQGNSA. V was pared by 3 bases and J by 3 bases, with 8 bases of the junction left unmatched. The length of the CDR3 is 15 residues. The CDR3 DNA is TGTGCCAGCAGCTTGTGGACAGGAGCTAACTACGAGCAGTACTTC. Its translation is CASSLWTGANYEQYF.

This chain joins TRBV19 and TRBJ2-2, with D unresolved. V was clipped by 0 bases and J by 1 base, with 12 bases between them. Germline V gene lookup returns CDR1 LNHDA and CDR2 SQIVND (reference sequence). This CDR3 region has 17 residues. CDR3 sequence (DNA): TGTGCCAGTAGTATAGATTACGACTGGCAGAACACCGGGGAGCTGTTTTTT. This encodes CASSIDYDWQNTGELFF.

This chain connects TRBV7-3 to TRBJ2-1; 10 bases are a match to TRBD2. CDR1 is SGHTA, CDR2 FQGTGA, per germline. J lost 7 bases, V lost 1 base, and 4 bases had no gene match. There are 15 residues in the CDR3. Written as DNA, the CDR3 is TGTGCCAGCAGCTTAATCCTAGCGGGAGTGAATGAGCAGTTCTTC. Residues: CASSLILAGVNEQFF.

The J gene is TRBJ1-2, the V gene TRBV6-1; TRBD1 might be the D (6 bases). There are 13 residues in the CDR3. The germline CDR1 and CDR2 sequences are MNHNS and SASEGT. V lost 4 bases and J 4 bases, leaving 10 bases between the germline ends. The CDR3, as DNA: TGTGCCAGCAGTGGCACAGGGATCTATGGCTACACCTTC. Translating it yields CASSGTGIYGYTF.

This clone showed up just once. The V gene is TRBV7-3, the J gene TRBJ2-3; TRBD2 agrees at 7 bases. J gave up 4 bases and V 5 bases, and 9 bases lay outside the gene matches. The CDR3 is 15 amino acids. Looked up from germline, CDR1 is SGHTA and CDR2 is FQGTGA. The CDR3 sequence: CASSQGSGGPDTQYF. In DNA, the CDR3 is TGTGCCAGCAGCCAAGGGTCGGGAGGCCCAGATACGCAGTATTTT.

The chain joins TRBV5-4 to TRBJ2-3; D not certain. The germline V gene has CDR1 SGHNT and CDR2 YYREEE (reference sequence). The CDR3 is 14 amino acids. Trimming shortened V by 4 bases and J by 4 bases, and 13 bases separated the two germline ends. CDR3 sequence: CASSPGQTPDTQYF. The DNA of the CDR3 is TGTGCCAGCAGCCCCGGCCAGACTCCAGATACGCAGTATTTT. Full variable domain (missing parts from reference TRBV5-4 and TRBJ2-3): ETGVTQSPTHLIKTRGQQVTLRCSSQSGHNTVSWYQQALGQGPQFIFQYYREEENGRGNFPPRFSGLQFPNYSSELNVNALELDDSALYLCASSPGQTPDTQYFGPGTRLTVL.

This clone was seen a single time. This CDR3 is CATRDLVGYEQYF. CDR3 DNA: TGTGCCACCCGGGACTTAGTAGGCTACGAGCAGTACTTC. This rearrangement joins TRBV6-1 to TRBJ2-7, with a tentative D call TRBD2 (6 bases). This CDR3 region has 13 residues. Germline V gives CDR1 MNHNS, CDR2 SASEGT. V shed 10 bases and J shed 3 bases, with 16 bases lying between them.

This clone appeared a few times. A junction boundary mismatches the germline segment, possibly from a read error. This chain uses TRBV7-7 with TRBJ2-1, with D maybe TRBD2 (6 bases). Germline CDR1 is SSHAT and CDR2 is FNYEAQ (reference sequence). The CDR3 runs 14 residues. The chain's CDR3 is CASSLGASVNEQFF. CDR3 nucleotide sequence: TGTGCTAGCAGCTTAGGGGCTAGCGTCAATGAGCAGTTCTTC.

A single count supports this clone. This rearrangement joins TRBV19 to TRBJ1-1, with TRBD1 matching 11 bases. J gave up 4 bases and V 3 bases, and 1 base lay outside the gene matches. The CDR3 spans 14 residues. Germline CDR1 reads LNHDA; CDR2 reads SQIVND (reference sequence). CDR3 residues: CASSIGTGGTEAFF. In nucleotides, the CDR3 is TGTGCCAGTAGTATCGGGACAGGGGGCACTGAAGCTTTCTTT.

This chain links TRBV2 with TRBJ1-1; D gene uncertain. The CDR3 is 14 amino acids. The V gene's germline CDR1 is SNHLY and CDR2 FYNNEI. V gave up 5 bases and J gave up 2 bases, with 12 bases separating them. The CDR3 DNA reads TGTGCCAGCAGTATACAGAGACCTAACACTGAAGCTTTCTTT. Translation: CASSIQRPNTEAFF.

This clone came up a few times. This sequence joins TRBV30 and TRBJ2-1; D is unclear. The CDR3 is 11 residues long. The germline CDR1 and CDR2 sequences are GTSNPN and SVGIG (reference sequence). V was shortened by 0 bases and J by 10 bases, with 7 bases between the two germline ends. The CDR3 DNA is TGTGCCTGGAGTGTACAATCAGAGCAGTTCTTC. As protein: CAWSVQSEQFF.

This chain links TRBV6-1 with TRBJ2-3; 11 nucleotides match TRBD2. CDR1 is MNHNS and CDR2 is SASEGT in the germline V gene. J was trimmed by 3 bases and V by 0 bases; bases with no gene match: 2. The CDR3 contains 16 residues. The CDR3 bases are TGTGCCAGCAGTGAAGCGCGACTAGCGGGAACAGATACGCAGTATTTT. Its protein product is CASSEARLAGTDTQYF.

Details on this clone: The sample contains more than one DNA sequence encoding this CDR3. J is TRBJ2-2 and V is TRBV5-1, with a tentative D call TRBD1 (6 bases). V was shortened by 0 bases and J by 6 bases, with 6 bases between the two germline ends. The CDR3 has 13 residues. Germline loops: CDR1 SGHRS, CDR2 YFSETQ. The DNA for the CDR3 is TGCGCCAGCAGCTTGGAGGGGGCCGGGGAGCTGTTTTTT. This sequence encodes CASSLEGAGELFF.

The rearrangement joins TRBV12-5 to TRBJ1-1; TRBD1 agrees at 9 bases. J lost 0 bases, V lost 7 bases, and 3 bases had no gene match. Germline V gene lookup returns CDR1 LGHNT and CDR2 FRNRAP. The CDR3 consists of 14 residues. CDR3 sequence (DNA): TGTGCTAGTGAAGGGACAGGGCTGAACACTGAAGCTTTCTTT. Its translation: CASEGTGLNTEAFF.

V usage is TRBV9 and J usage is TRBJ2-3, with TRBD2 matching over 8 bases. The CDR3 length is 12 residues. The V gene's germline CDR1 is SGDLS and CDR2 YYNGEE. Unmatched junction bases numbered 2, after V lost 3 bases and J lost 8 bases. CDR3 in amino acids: CASSAAGGTQYF. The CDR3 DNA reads TGTGCCAGCAGCGCTGCGGGGGGTACGCAGTATTTT.

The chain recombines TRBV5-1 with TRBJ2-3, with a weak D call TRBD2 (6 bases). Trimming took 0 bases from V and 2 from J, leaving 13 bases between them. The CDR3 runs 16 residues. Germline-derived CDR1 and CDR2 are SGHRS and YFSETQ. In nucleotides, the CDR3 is TGCGCCAGCAGCTTGGGGCGGGACCGAATCACAGATACGCAGTATTTT. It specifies CASSLGRDRITDTQYF.

For the CDR3, the DNA is TGTGCCAGCAGCTTGTTCGGCGGGACCCACAATGAGCAGTTCTTC. Residues: CASSLFGGTHNEQFF. The rearrangement uses TRBV11-3 and TRBJ2-1, with D possibly being TRBD2 (6 bases). There are 15 residues in the CDR3. Germline CDR1 and CDR2: SGHNT and YENEEA. V was trimmed by 3 bases and J by 5 bases, leaving 14 bases between them.

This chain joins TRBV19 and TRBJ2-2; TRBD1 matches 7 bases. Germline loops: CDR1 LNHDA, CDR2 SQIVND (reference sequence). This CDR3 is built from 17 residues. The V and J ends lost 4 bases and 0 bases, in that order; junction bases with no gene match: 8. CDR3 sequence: CASSRTPGQTNTGELFF. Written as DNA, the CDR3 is TGTGCCAGTAGTAGAACACCGGGACAGACGAACACCGGGGAGCTGTTTTTT.

CDR3 bases: TGCAGCGCCCCCGGACAGCTGAACACTGAAGCTTTCTTT. It specifies CSAPGQLNTEAFF. This rearrangement joins TRBV29-1 to TRBJ1-1, with a weak D call TRBD1 (6 bases). CDR1 SQVTM and CDR2 ANQGSEA come from the germline V gene. This CDR3 is 13 amino acids long. V lost 7 bases and J 0 bases, leaving 12 bases between the germline ends.

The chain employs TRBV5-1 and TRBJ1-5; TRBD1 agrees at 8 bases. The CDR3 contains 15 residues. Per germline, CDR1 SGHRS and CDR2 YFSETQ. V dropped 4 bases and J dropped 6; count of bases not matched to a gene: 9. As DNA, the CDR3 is TGCGCCAGCAGCGTCCAGGGGGCGCCGGGTCAGCCCCAGCATTTT. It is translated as CASSVQGAPGQPQHF.

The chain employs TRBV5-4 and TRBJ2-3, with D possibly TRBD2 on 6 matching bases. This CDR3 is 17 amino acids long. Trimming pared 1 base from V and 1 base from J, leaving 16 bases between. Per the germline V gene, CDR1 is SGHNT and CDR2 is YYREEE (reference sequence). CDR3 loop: CASSLWWGGIGTDTQYF. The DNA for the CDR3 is TGTGCCAGCAGCTTGTGGTGGGGCGGGATAGGCACAGATACGCAGTATTTT.

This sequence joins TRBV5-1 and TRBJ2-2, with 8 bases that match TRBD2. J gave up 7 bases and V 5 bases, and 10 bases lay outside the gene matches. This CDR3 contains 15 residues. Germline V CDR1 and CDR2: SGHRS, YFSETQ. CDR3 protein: CASRNSGREDGELFF. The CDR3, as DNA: TGCGCCAGCAGGAACAGCGGGAGAGAGGACGGGGAGCTGTTTTTT.

The CDR3 DNA is TGCGCCAGCAGTGACCCCGCTACCGAGCAGTACTTC. Protein product: CASSDPATEQYF. The chain has TRBV10-2 and TRBJ2-7, with D hard to call. Germline CDR1 and CDR2: WSHSY and SAAADI. This CDR3 spans 12 amino acids. Trimming removed 3 bases from V and 6 bases from J, with 9 bases in between.